This T cell receptor beta chain was sequenced during a study of blood T cell repertoires in COVID-19. The method was immunoSEQ multiplex PCR; TCRdb's version includes in-frame clones alone and lacks a portion of them. The sample shows approximately 260,000 clones, approximately 85% of them seen only once. The germline V gene encodes CDR1 MNHEY and CDR2 SMNVEV (reference sequence). CDR3 length: 13 residues. Deletions cut 6 bases from V and 3 bases from J, with 9 bases between. The sequence was collected from a woman aged 45-65 years who had been exposed to COVID-19. Sequencing used PBMCs or T cells enriched from blood (not recorded which). V gene TRBV27 combines with J gene TRBJ2-1; D is unclear. The CDR3 bases are TGTGCCAGCAGACCAACTAACTACAATGAGCAGTTCTTC. Protein product: CASRPTNYNEQFF.